This T cell receptor (beta chain) is drawn from a study of shared clonotypes between healthy human individuals. The CDR3 sequence is 12 residues long. CDR1 and CDR2 from the germline V gene are SGHNT and YYREEE (reference sequence). V was shortened by 4 bases and J by 10 bases, with 11 bases between the two germline ends. Genomic DNA belonging to each subset was distributed in equal measure over several immunoSEQ plates. Produced via immunoSEQ multiplex PCR; TCRdb's table is partial and in-frame only. The sample lists hundreds of thousands of clones, around 74% occurring once. Within Nashville, Tennessee resided all donors, each a Caucasian adult. CD45RA+ naive and CD45RA-negative memory subsets were separated from CD4+ cells.

The specimen was memory CD4+ T cells sorted from blood. Subset noted: CD45RA-negative fraction. The TCR originated in a woman in her 30s in good health. The gene calls are TRBV5-4 and TRBJ2-2; D is ambiguous. The CDR3 loop is CASSHDWEELFF. The DNA of the CDR3 is TGTGCCAGCAGCCACGACTGGGAGGAGCTGTTTTTT.